This T cell receptor beta chain was found in a study of beta chain features in type 1 diabetes. General study points: Healthy donors had naive, central memory and Treg TCRB repertoires that appeared less similar than those seen among patients.

This clone has a handful of counts. Its antigen is not identified. The study reverse transcribed the entire isolated RNA, so it sequenced expressed TCRB transcripts. TCRdb's copy holds only in-frame clones and misses some; the assay was immunoSEQ multiplex PCR. The data hold 110,000 to 150,000 clones, with roughly a tenth observed a single time. In all sorted populations, purity surpassed 95%. The CDR3 length is 14 residues. Germline V lookup: CDR1 SGHRS, CDR2 YFSETQ. V was clipped by 7 bases and J by 0 bases; unmatched bases: 5. V usage is TRBV5-1 and J usage is TRBJ2-3, with 7 bases fitting TRBD1. The specimen was central memory CD4+ T cells from blood. The sequence derives from a man aged 18 to 30 in good health. The CDR3 DNA reads TGCGCCAGCCGACAGGGTCCTAGCACAGATACGCAGTATTTT. It specifies CASRQGPSTDTQYF.